This TCR beta chain was sequenced during a study of T cell repertoires in cytomegalovirus infection. On the study more broadly: Based on public TCR beta signatures, there were indications of CMV infection and of a matching HLA type. General observations from the study: The response measured ex vivo was dominated by TCR beta clonotypes (HLA-C-restricted and CMV-specific). The study identified carriers of CMV plus the relevant HLA from cumulative public TCR beta family frequency.

As to this clonotype: Its antigen is undetermined.

Germline lookup yields CDR1 SQVTM and CDR2 ANQGSEA. The CDR3 is 12 amino acids. V was cut by 4 bases and J by 3 bases, with 7 bases left in between. Each CDR3 protein is one row after TCRdb ran MiXCR on the reads. The sample includes around 300,000 distinct CDR3 sequences, 20% to 25% of them seen just once. The genes are TRBV29-1 and TRBJ1-3; D uncertain. The starting material was cultured PBMCs, obtained from culture after CMV antigen stimulation. This TCR derives from a human donor in good health (CMV status not recorded). Some clones in this sample may be carry-over from other donors' samples. This chain's CDR3 is CSVVVLGNTIYF. The CDR3 region has the DNA TGCAGCGTTGTCGTCCTTGGAAACACCATATATTTT.